This paragraph covers one T cell receptor (beta chain) sequence. This entry belongs to a study of blood T cell repertoires in COVID-19. Study details: COVID-19 samples collected from the United States, Italy and Spain covered acute and convalescent phases. In each case, the material was cDNA or gDNA derived from T cells, B-cell-depleted T cells, or PBMCs.

Germline V CDR1 and CDR2: SGHRS, YFSETQ. With V trimmed by 4 bases and J by 4 bases, 2 bases remained unmatched. This CDR3 has 13 amino acids. Method: immunoSEQ multiplex PCR; TCRdb's copy keeps in-frame clones and lacks some. Among just under 350,000 clones listed, around nine tenths were seen once. The chain carries TRBV5-1 and TRBJ1-1; TRBD1 matches at 9 bases. The clonotype comes from a young woman who had recovered from COVID-19. Material: peripheral blood. The chain's CDR3 is CASSLTGGTEAFF. The CDR3, as DNA: TGCGCCAGCAGCCTGACAGGGGGCACTGAAGCTTTCTTT.